This T cell receptor beta chain was identified during a study of shared clonotypes between healthy human individuals. This clone was found a few times. Clones were read by immunoSEQ multiplex PCR, and TCRdb kept only the in-frame ones, dropping some. The table has approximately 530,000 clones, roughly 95% seen once. Germline V lookup: CDR1 SQVTM, CDR2 ANQGSEA. This CDR3 is built from 14 residues. The ends were cut back, 0 bases at V and 2 bases at J, with 10 bases in the middle. This TCR was sampled from a woman between 25 and 40 years old in good health. The material sequenced was naive CD4+ T cells sorted from blood. Subset specified: CD45RA+ positively selected. The rearrangement uses TRBV29-1 and TRBJ2-5; a weak D match, TRBD1 (5 bases). CDR3 nucleotide sequence: TGCAGCGTTGAAGATCCCGGACAACAAGAGACCCAGTACTTC. Translated, it gives CSVEDPGQQETQYF.